This T cell receptor (beta chain) was recovered during a study of T cells in tumors and immune-related adverse events (dated by TCRdb to about 2021). Only one count was recorded for this clone. What this receptor recognizes is not known. Base quality data are lacking; no much larger clone is found one base away. From the cysteine through the phenylalanine, the CDR3 covers 15 amino acids. Only CDR3 DNA remains: 45 bases, in frame from the first base. V is shortened by 2 bases, J by 4 bases, and the region joining them spans 13 bases. The CDR1 and CDR2 encoded by the germline V gene (reference sequence) are SGHNT and YYREEE. Reading the label with the study, this specimen's treatment or condition is: nivolumab (PD-1 blockade) given before sampling. The DNeasy Blood and Tissue Kit was used to extract DNA from the formalin-fixed paraffin-embedded specimens. The immunoSEQ assay was used to amplify and sequence the TCR beta locus, producing bulk TCR Vbeta CDR3 data. Per the source publication's procedure: CDR3s were excluded if they were non-productive, were shorter than 7 amino acids, or did not start with C or end with F/W. Analysis was limited to specimens with at least 1000 reads, and clonotypes were defined at the amino acid level. Clonality was calculated as 1 minus Pielou's evenness. Library sizes were equalized by abundance-weighted random subsampling with replacement, repeated 100 times to report 95% confidence intervals. The Morisita overlap index was used to quantify repertoire overlap, and for each specimen the top 40 clones were checked for overlap with the irAE. Held by TCRdb, this immuneACCESS table contains in-frame sequences only and omits some clones. Under half of the omission traces to an unresolved V gene where checked; the cause of the rest is unknown. The DNA was the basis for D and trimming; V, J and clone size are from that table. For this sample there are more than 4,000 clones; approximately 82% appear just once. Of the sample, 20% to 25% falls within the top ten clones.

The sample in question was skin tissue, obtained from a patient treated with anti-PD-1 therapy. This receptor was taken from a female donor with metastatic renal cell carcinoma. Here the chain combines TRBV5-4 and TRBJ2-1; the best D guess is TRBD1, with 7 bases matching. The bases read TGTGCCAGCAGCTTACGACAGGGAGGATACAATGAGCAGTTCTTC. This translates into CASSLRQGGYNEQFF.